This TCR beta chain appears in the sequencing data of a study of CD4+ T cells in melanoma. Worth noting for this clone: As yet, its antigen is unknown.

Looked up from germline, CDR1 is SGHKS and CDR2 is YYEKEE (reference sequence). The CDR3 has 18 residues. Trimming removed 5 bases from V and 6 bases from J, with 29 bases in between. The table came from immunoSEQ multiplex PCR; TCRdb's copy has only in-frame clones and leaves some out. The sample consists of around 20,000 clones, approximately 83% of them appearing once. Findings and caveats of the study: A reported correlation linked neoantigen-specific CD4+ T cells to CD8+, macrophage and B cell function. In melanoma, neoantigen-specific CD4+ T cells reportedly differed in differentiation state.

This chain uses TRBV5-5 with TRBJ1-2; D is possibly TRBD1 (6 bases). The clonotype was recovered from a human donor with melanoma. Source material: cells from a culture (not recorded whether cultured in vitro). DNA of the CDR3: TGTGCCAGCAGAGATCCTTTTCCCGCAGGGGACCGGCCCGATGGCTACACCTTC. Translated: CASRDPFPAGDRPDGYTF.